This T cell receptor (beta chain) was profiled in a study of T cells in Graves' hyperthyroidism and ophthalmopathy. This clonotype was detected ten times or more. Clinicians diagnosed patients from clinical symptoms, serum thyroxine and TRAb, thyroid ultrasound and orbital computed tomography. The CDR3 is 15 amino acids. The V end was cut by 0 bases, the J end by 1 base, with 13 bases between. Germline V gene lookup returns CDR1 DFQATT and CDR2 SNEGSKA (reference sequence). Amplification of TCR beta CDR3 regions used RNA as the template. HTBI primers were employed in a first-round RT-PCR of the TCR CDR3. A single record per CDR3 protein comes from TCRdb applying MiXCR to the multiplex PCR reads. The sample contains over 550,000 distinct CDR3 sequences, approximately 15% of which appear only once.

V is TRBV20-1 and J is TRBJ2-7; D may be TRBD2 (6 bases). Specimen: blood. The TCR sequence derives from a woman aged 18-29 years with Graves' hyperthyroidism. For the CDR3, the DNA is TGCAGTGCTAGAGATCCGGCTAGCGTATCCTACGAGCAGTACTTC. Its protein product is CSARDPASVSYEQYF.